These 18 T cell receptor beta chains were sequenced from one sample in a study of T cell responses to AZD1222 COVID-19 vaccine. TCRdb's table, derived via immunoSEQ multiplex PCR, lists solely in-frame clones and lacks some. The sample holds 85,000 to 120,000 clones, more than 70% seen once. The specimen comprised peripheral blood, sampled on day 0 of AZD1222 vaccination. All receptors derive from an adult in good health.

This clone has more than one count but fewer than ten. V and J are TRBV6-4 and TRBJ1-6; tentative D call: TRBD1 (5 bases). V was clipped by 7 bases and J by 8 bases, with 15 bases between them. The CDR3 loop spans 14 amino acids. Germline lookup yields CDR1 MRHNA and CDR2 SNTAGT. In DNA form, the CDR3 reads TGTGCCAGCACGAAGGGACCCGGTGATTCACCCCTCCACTTT. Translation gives CASTKGPGDSPLHF.

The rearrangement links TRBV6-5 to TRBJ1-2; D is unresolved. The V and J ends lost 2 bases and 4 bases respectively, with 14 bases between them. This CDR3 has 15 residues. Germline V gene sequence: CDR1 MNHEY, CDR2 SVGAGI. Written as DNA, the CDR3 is TGTGCCAGCAGTTACACGCCCCGCTCGATCTATGGCTACACCTTC. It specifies CASSYTPRSIYGYTF.

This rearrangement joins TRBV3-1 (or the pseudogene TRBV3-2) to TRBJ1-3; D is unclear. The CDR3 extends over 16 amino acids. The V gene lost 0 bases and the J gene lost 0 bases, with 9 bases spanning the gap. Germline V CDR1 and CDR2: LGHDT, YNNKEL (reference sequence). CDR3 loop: CASSQDVDGSGNTIYF. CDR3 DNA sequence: TGTGCCAGCAGCCAAGATGTCGACGGCTCTGGAAACACCATATATTTT.

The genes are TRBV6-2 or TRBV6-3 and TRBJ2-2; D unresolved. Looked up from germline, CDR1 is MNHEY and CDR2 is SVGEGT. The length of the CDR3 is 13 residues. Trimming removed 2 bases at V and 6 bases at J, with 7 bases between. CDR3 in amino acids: CASSYRVSGELFF. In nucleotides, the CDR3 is TGTGCCAGCAGTTACCGGGTTTCCGGGGAGCTGTTTTTT.

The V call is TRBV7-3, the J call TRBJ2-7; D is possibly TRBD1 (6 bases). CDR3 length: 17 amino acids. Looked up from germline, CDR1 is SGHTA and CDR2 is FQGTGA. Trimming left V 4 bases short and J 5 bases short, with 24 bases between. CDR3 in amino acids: CASSSYSRDTYTDEQYF. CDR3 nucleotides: TGTGCCAGCAGCTCATATAGCCGGGACACATATACGGACGAGCAGTACTTC.

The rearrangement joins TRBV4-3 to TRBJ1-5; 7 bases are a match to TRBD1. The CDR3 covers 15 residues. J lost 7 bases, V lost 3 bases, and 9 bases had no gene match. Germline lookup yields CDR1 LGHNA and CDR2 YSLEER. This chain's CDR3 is CASSHTTGAAQPQHF. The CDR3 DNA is TGCGCCAGCAGCCACACAACAGGGGCGGCGCAGCCCCAGCATTTT.

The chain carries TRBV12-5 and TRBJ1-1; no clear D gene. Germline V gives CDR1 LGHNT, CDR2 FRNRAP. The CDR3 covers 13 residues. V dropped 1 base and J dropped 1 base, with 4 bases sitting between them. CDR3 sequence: CASGLGENTEAFF. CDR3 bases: TGTGCTAGTGGTTTGGGGGAGAACACTGAAGCTTTCTTT.

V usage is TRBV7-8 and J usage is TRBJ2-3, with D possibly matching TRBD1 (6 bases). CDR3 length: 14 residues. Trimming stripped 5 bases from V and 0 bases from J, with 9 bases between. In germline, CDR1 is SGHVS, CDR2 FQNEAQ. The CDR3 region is CASSRDRSTDTQYF. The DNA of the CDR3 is TGTGCCAGCAGCCGAGACAGGAGCACAGATACGCAGTATTTT.

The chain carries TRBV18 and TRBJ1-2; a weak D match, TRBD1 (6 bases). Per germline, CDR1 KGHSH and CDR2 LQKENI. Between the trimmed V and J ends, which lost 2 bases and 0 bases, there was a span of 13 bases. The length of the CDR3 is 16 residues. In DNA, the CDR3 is TGTGCCAGCTCACCAGTGGCAGGGGTAGCTAACTATGGCTACACCTTC. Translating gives CASSPVAGVANYGYTF.

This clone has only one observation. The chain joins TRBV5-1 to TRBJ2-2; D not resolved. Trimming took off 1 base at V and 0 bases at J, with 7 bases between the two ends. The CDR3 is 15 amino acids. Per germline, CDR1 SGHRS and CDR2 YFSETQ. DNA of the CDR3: TGCGCCAGCAGCTTGAGGCAGACGAACACCGGGGAGCTGTTTTTT. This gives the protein CASSLRQTNTGELFF.

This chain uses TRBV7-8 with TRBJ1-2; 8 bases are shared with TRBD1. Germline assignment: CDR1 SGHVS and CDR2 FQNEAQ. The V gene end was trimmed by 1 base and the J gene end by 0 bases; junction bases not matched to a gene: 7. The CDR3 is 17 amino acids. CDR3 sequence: CASSLVGQGTTNYGYTF. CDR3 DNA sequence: TGTGCCAGCAGCTTAGTTGGACAGGGAACTACTAACTATGGCTACACCTTC.

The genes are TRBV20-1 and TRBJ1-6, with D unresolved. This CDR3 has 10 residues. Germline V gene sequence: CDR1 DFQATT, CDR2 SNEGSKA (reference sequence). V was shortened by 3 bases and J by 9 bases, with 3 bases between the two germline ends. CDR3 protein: CSASGSPLHF. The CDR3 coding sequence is TGCAGTGCTAGCGGTTCACCCCTCCACTTT.

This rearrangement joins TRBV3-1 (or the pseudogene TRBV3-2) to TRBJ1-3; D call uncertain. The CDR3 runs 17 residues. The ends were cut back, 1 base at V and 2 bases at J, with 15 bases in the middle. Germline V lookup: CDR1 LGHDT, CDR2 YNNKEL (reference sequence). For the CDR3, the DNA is TGTGCCAGCAGCCAAGCCTTGGGAGGGTTCCCTGGAAACACCATATATTTT. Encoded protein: CASSQALGGFPGNTIYF.

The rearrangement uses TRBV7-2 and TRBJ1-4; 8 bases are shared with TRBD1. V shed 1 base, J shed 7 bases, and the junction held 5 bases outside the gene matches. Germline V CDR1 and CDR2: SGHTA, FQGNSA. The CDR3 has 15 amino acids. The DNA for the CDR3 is TGTGCCAGCAGCTTAGGGCCAGGGGGCGGTGAAAAACTGTTTTTT. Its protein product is CASSLGPGGGEKLFF.

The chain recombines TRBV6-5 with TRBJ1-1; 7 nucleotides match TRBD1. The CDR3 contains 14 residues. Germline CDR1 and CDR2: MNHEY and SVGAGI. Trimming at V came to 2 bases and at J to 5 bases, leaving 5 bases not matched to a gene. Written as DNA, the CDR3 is TGTGCCAGCAGTTACGAGGGGGCTGTGACTGAAGCTTTCTTT. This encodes CASSYEGAVTEAFF.

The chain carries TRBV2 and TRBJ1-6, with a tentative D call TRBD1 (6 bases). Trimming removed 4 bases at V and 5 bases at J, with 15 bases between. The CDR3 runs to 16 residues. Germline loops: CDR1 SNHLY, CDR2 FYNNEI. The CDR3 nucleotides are TGTGCCAGCAGTGTATCCGGGGGGCCCGATAATTCACCCCTCCACTTT. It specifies CASSVSGGPDNSPLHF.

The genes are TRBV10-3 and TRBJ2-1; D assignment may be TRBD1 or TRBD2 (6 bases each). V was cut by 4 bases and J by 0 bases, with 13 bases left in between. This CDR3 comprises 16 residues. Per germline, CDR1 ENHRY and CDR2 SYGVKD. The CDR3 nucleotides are TGTGCCATCAGTGGTCGGGGGCAGGGCTCCTACAATGAGCAGTTCTTC. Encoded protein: CAISGRGQGSYNEQFF.

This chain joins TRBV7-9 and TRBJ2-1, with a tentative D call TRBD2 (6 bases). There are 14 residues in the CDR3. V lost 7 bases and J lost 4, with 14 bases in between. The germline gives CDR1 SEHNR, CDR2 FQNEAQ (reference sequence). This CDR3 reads CASNQATSYNEQFF. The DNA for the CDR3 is TGTGCCAGCAACCAGGCGACTAGTTACAATGAGCAGTTCTTC. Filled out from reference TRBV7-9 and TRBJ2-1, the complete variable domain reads DTGVSQNPRHKITKRGQNVTFRCDPISEHNRLYWYRQTLGQGPEFLTYFQNEAQLEKSRLLSDRFSAERPKGSFSTLEIQRTEQGDSAMYLCASNQATSYNEQFFGPGTRLTVL.